This TCR beta chain was recovered during a study of T-cell reconstitution after alpha-beta-depleted transplantation in children. Study-wide results and limits: It was surviving recipient T cells and thymic progenitors that gave some patients high TCRbeta diversity at day 60.

This clonotype showed up many times. The antigen remains unidentified. A library of TCRbeta sequences, prepared with unique molecular identifiers, was generated. MiXCR was run by TCRdb on the PCR reads, yielding one entry per CDR3 protein. The sample lists about 830,000 distinct CDR3 sequences; around 15% were seen once. CDR1 and CDR2 from the germline V gene are SGHTA and FQGNSA. Deletions cut 5 bases from V and 2 bases from J, with 11 bases between. The CDR3 spans 14 residues. This clonotype was sampled from a male patient aged 10-17 years who had a stem cell transplant for acute lymphoblastic leukemia, so the T cells may come from the graft donor. The chain has TRBV7-2 and TRBJ2-3; D not certain. This specimen was PBMCs, mostly from graft donor cells, taken 360 days after TCRalphabeta/CD19-depleted stem cell transplant. This CDR3 reads CASSPGWSTDTQYF. The DNA of the CDR3 is TGTGCCAGCAGCCCTGGATGGTCCACAGATACGCAGTATTTT.